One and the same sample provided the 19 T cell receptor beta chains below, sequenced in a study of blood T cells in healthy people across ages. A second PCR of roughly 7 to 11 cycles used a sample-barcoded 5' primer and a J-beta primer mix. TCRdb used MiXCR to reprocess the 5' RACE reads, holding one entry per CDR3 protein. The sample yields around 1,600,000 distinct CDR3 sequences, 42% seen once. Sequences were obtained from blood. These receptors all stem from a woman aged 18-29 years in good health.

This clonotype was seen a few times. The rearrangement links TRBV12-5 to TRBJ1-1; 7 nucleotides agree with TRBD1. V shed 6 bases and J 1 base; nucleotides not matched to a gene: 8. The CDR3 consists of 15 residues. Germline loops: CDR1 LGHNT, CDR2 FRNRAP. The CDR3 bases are TGTGCTAGTGGACACCACAGGGGCTCGAACACTGAAGCTTTCTTT. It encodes CASGHHRGSNTEAFF.

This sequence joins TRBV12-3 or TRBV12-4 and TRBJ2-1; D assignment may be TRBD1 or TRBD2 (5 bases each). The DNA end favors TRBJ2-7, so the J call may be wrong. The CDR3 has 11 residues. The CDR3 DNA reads TGTGCCAGCGGGGACCTGGGGGAGCAGTACTTC. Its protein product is CASGDLGEQYF.

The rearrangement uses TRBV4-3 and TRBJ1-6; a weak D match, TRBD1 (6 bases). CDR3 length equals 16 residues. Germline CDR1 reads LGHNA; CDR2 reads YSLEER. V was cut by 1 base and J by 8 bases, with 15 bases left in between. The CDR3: CASSQGNRVGDSPLHF. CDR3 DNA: TGCGCCAGCAGCCAAGGGAACAGGGTGGGGGATTCACCCCTCCACTTT.

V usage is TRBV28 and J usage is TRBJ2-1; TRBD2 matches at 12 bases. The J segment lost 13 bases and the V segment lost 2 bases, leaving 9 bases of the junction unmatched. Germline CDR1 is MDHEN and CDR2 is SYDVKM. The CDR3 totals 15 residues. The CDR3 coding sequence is TGTGCCAGCAGTTTAGCACTAGCGGGAGGAGAGACCCAGTTCTTC. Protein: CASSLALAGGETQFF.

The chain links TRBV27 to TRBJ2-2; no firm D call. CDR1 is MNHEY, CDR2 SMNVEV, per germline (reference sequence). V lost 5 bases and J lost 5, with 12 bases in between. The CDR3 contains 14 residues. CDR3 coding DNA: TGTGCCAGCAGTCAACCATCTAGGACCGGGGAGCTGTTTTTT. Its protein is CASSQPSRTGELFF.

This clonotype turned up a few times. CDR3 amino acids: CASSLKADSYEQYF. The CDR3 region has the DNA TGTGCCAGCAGCTTAAAGGCGGACTCCTACGAGCAGTACTTC. The chain is built from TRBV7-2 and TRBJ2-7; D is ambiguous. Germline V gives CDR1 SGHTA, CDR2 FQGNSA. The ends were cut back, 2 bases at V and 0 bases at J, with 8 bases in the middle. This CDR3 is 14 amino acids long.

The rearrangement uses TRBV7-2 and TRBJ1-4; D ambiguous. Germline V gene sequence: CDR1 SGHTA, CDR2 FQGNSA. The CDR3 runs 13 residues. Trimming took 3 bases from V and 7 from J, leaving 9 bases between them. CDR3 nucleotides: TGTGCCAGCAGCTTTCCAGTGTTTGAAAAACTGTTTTTT. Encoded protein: CASSFPVFEKLFF.

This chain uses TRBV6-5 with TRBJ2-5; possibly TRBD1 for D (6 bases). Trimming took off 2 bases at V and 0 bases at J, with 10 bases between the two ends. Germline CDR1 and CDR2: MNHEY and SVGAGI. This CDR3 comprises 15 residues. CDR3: CASSYKYRDQETQYF. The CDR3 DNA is TGTGCCAGCAGTTACAAGTACAGGGACCAAGAGACCCAGTACTTC.

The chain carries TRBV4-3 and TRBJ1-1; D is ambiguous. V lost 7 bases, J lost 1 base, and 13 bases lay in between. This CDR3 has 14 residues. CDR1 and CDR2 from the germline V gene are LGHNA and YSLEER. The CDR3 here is CASKVELSNTEAFF. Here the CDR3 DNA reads TGCGCCAGCAAGGTTGAGTTGTCGAACACTGAAGCTTTCTTT.

The CDR3 DNA sequence: TGTGCCAGCAGCCAAGATGCCAATGAGCAGTTCTTC. This translates into CASSQDANEQFF. The chain uses TRBV4-2 and TRBJ2-1; D is uncertain. The ends were cut back, 0 bases at V and 6 bases at J, with 3 bases in the middle. The CDR3 is 12 residues long. Per the germline V gene, CDR1 is LGHNA and CDR2 is YNFKEQ.

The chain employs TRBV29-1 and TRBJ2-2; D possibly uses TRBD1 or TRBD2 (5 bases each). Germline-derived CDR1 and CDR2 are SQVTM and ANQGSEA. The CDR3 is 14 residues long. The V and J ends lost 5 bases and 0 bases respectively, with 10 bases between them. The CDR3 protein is CSVWQGANTGELFF. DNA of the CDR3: TGCAGCGTTTGGCAGGGAGCGAACACCGGGGAGCTGTTTTTT.

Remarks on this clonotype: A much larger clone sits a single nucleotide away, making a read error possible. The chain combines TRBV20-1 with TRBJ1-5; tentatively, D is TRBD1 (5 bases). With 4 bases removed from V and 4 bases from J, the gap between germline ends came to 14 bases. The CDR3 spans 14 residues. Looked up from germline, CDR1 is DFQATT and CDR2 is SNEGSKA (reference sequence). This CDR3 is CSAKGRDWNQPQHF. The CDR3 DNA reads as TGCAGTGCTAAGGGAAGGGACTGGAATCAGCCCCAGCATTTT.

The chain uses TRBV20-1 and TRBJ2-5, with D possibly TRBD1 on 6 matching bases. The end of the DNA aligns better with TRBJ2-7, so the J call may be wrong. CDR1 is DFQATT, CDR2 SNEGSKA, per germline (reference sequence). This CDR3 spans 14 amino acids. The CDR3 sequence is CSASNQQGLYEQYF. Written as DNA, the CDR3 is TGCAGTGCTAGTAACCAGCAGGGGCTGTACGAGCAGTACTTC.

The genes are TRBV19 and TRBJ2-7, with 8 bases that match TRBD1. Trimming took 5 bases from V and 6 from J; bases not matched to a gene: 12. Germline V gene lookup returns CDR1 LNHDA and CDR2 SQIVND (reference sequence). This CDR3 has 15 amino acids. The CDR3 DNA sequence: TGTGCCAGTAGTTATTTACCGGGACAGGTAATCGAGCAGTACTTC. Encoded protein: CASSYLPGQVIEQYF.

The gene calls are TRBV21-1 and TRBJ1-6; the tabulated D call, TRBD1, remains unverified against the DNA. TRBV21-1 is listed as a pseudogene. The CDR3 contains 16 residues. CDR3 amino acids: CASSPDRTGMYSPLHF. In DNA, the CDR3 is TGTGCCAGCAGTCCAGACCGGACAGGGATGTATTCACCCCTCCACTTT.

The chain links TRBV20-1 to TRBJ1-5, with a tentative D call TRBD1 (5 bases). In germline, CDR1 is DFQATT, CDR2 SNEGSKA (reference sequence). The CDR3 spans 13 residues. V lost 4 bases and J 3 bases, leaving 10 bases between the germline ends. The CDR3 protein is CSANRGANQPQHF. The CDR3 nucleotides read TGCAGTGCTAACCGCGGGGCCAATCAGCCCCAGCATTTT.

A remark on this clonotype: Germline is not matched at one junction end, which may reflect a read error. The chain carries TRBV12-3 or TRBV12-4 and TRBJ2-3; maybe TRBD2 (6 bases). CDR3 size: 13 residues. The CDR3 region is CVSTPGLSDTQYF. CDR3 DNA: TGTGTCAGCACTCCGGGACTCTCAGATACGCAGTATTTT.

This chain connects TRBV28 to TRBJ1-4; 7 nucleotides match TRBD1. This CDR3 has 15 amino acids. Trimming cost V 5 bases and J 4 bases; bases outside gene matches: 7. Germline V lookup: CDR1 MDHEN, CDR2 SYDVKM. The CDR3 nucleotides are TGTGCCAGCAGTCCGACAGGGACCCTTAATGAAAAACTGTTTTTT. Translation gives CASSPTGTLNEKLFF.

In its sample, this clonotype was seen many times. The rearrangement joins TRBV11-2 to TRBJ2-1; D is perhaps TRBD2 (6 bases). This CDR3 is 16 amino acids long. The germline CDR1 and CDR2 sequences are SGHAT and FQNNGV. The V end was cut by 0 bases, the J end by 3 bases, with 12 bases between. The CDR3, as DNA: TGTGCCAGCAGCTTAGAAGCCCGGGGACTCTACAATGAGCAGTTCTTC. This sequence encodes CASSLEARGLYNEQFF.